A selection of T cell receptor beta chains follows, all from one sample in a study of cytomegalovirus exposure and HLA in healthy donors. Measured with immunoSEQ multiplex PCR; TCRdb has only the in-frame clones, and not every one. The profile shows 97,000 or so clones, 85% to 95% of them singletons. The specimen was PBMCs. These TCRs come from a woman aged 18-29 years in good health and CMV-seronegative. The CDR3 runs from the conserved cysteine through the conserved F or W. Each record gives: J gene, D gene, V gene, clone size, CDR3 protein, CDR3 DNA. A D gene is named only where the DNA matches it firmly. Rows may omit the clone size; those that give it use once, few, many or a size class.

J gene: TRBJ2-5
D gene: TRBD1
V gene: TRBV5-1
clone size: -
CDR3 protein: CASSSHGTGEETQYF
CDR3 DNA: TGCGCCAGCAGCTCCCATGGGACAGGGGAAGAGACCCAGTACTTC

J gene: TRBJ1-1
D gene: -
V gene: TRBV20-1
clone size: -
CDR3 protein: CSATTERAFF
CDR3 DNA: TGCAGTGCCACGACCGAGAGGGCTTTCTTT

J gene: TRBJ1-1
D gene: -
V gene: TRBV9
clone size: -
CDR3 protein: CASSPLGTPTEAFF
CDR3 DNA: TGTGCCAGCAGCCCTCTCGGGACACCCACTGAAGCTTTCTTT

J gene: TRBJ1-2
D gene: -
V gene: TRBV7-8
clone size: -
CDR3 protein: CASSLALAGYGYTF
CDR3 DNA: TGTGCCAGCAGCTTAGCGCTCGCAGGCTATGGCTACACCTTC

J gene: TRBJ1-1
D gene: -
V gene: TRBV10-3
clone size: -
CDR3 protein: CAISESEATEAFF
CDR3 DNA: TGTGCCATCAGTGAGTCGGAGGCCACTGAAGCTTTCTTT

J gene: TRBJ2-5
D gene: TRBD1
V gene: TRBV5-6
clone size: -
CDR3 protein: CASSPGQAHRAQYF
CDR3 DNA: TGTGCCAGCAGTCCCGGACAGGCCCACAGGGCCCAGTACTTC

J gene: TRBJ2-7
D gene: TRBD1
V gene: TRBV9
clone size: few
CDR3 protein: CASSDPGTGDEQYF
CDR3 DNA: TGTGCCAGCAGCGACCCTGGGACAGGGGACGAGCAGTACTTC

J gene: TRBJ1-2
D gene: TRBD1
V gene: TRBV2
clone size: -
CDR3 protein: CASSESFVQGVFHGYTF
CDR3 DNA: TGTGCCAGCAGTGAGAGTTTTGTACAGGGGGTTTTCCATGGCTACACCTTC

J gene: TRBJ2-2
D gene: TRBD1
V gene: TRBV15
clone size: -
CDR3 protein: CATSATTDRGRAGELFF
CDR3 DNA: TGTGCCACCAGCGCTACGACGGACAGGGGGCGGGCCGGGGAGCTGTTTTTT

J gene: TRBJ1-2
D gene: -
V gene: TRBV9
clone size: -
CDR3 protein: CASSVGGGAYYGYTF
CDR3 DNA: TGTGCCAGCAGCGTCGGTGGAGGGGCCTACTATGGCTACACCTTC

J gene: TRBJ1-5
D gene: -
V gene: TRBV5-1
clone size: -
CDR3 protein: CASSLEGGYQPQHF
CDR3 DNA: TGCGCCAGCAGCTTGGAGGGAGGGTACCAGCCCCAGCATTTT

J gene: TRBJ2-1
D gene: TRBD2
V gene: TRBV5-8
clone size: -
CDR3 protein: CASSLGLAGADEQFF
CDR3 DNA: TGTGCCAGCAGCTTGGGACTAGCGGGAGCAGATGAGCAGTTCTTC

J gene: TRBJ2-1
D gene: TRBD1
V gene: TRBV5-4
clone size: -
CDR3 protein: CASNGQGARTDNEQFF
CDR3 DNA: TGTGCCAGCAACGGGCAGGGGGCGAGAACTGACAATGAGCAGTTCTTC

J gene: TRBJ2-7
D gene: -
V gene: TRBV2
clone size: -
CDR3 protein: CASSEARGPLAPYEQYF
CDR3 DNA: TGTGCCAGCAGTGAGGCTCGGGGTCCCCTCGCTCCCTACGAGCAGTACTTC

J gene: TRBJ2-3
D gene: TRBD2
V gene: TRBV9
clone size: -
CDR3 protein: CASSVEGIGLAGVTDTQYF
CDR3 DNA: TGTGCCAGCAGCGTGGAGGGGATCGGACTAGCGGGAGTCACAGATACGCAGTATTTT

J gene: TRBJ2-1
D gene: -
V gene: TRBV10-3
clone size: -
CDR3 protein: CAISEKELTVSVYEQFF
CDR3 DNA: TGTGCCATCAGTGAGAAGGAGCTAACGGTTTCGGTCTATGAGCAGTTCTTC

J gene: TRBJ1-6
D gene: -
V gene: TRBV7-9
clone size: -
CDR3 protein: CASSPGHTYNSPLHF
CDR3 DNA: TGTGCCAGCAGCCCCGGACACACCTATAATTCACCCCTCCACTTT

J gene: TRBJ1-2
D gene: TRBD1
V gene: TRBV2
clone size: -
CDR3 protein: CASSVDRGDYGYTF
CDR3 DNA: TGTGCCAGCAGTGTAGACAGGGGTGACTATGGCTACACCTTC

J gene: TRBJ2-1
D gene: TRBD2
V gene: TRBV11-2
clone size: -
CDR3 protein: CASSRTGTSGLTYNEQFF
CDR3 DNA: TGTGCCAGCAGCCGCACCGGGACTAGCGGCTTAACCTACAATGAGCAGTTCTTC

J gene: TRBJ1-5
D gene: -
V gene: TRBV5-1
clone size: once
CDR3 protein: CASSPDGGLGQPQHF
CDR3 DNA: TGCGCCAGCAGCCCGGACGGGGGGCTGGGACAGCCCCAGCATTTT

J gene: TRBJ1-6
D gene: TRBD1
V gene: TRBV19
clone size: -
CDR3 protein: CASSIVGQGGSPLHF
CDR3 DNA: TGTGCCAGTAGTATTGTTGGACAGGGGGGATCACCCCTCCACTTT

J gene: TRBJ2-1
D gene: TRBD2
V gene: TRBV5-1
clone size: -
CDR3 protein: CASSRTSGRTYNEQFF
CDR3 DNA: TGCGCCAGCAGCAGGACTAGCGGGAGGACCTACAATGAGCAGTTCTTC

J gene: TRBJ2-1
D gene: -
V gene: TRBV7-6
clone size: -
CDR3 protein: CATERTLRSPYNEQFF
CDR3 DNA: TGTGCCACGGAGAGAACGTTGAGATCTCCCTACAATGAGCAGTTCTTC

J gene: TRBJ2-7
D gene: -
V gene: TRBV9
clone size: once
CDR3 protein: CASSAGLSSYEQYF
CDR3 DNA: TGTGCCAGCAGCGCGGGACTCTCAAGCTACGAGCAGTACTTC

J gene: TRBJ1-5
D gene: -
V gene: TRBV5-8
clone size: -
CDR3 protein: CASSPGGNQPQHF
CDR3 DNA: TGTGCCAGCAGCCCCGGGGGCAATCAGCCCCAGCATTTT

J gene: TRBJ1-1
D gene: -
V gene: TRBV6-5
clone size: -
CDR3 protein: CATQWGPNTEAFF
CDR3 DNA: TGTGCCACCCAGTGGGGGCCGAACACTGAAGCTTTCTTT